The T cell receptor beta chain described here comes from a study of PD-1 blockade in classical Hodgkin lymphoma. Turning to the study itself: The study gave patients nivolumab 3 mg/kg intravenously every 2 weeks.

The count of this clone is one. Its antigen remains unidentified. Sequenced by immunoSEQ multiplex PCR; TCRdb stores in-frame clones only, minus some. The sample records approximately 14,000 clones, just over 85% being singletons. With 6 bases clipped from V and 7 bases from J, the junction kept 7 bases outside the gene matches. The CDR3 is made up of 13 amino acids. CDR1 is SNHLY and CDR2 is FYNNEI in the germline V gene. Each and every patient relapsed after autologous stem cell transplantation, and patients got differing brentuximab vedotin exposure. Study-level findings and limits: For complete responders, baseline diversity was comparable to that of newly diagnosed patients.

The chain has TRBV2 and TRBJ1-2, with 8 bases lining up with TRBD1. This TCR was sampled from a human donor with classical Hodgkin lymphoma. Here the sequenced sample was peripheral blood mononuclear cells (PBMCs), taken at baseline. CDR3 sequence reads: CASRGPDRGGYTF. DNA of the CDR3: TGTGCCAGCAGGGGGCCAGACAGGGGTGGCTACACCTTC. Supplemented by reference TRBV2 and TRBJ1-2, the full variable domain reads EPEVTQTPSHQVTQMGQEVILRCVPISNHLYFYWYRQILGQKVEFLVSFYNNEISEKSEIFDDQFSVERPDGSNFTLKIRSTKLEDSAMYFCASRGPDRGGYTFGSGTRLTVV.